Each of the 17 T cell receptor beta chains below was sequenced from the same sample in a study of regulatory T cells in long-lasting Graves disease. Through Arm-PCR of CDR3 regions and iRepertoire HTBI primers, TCR beta libraries were built. TCRdb re-derived calls from the multiplex PCR reads in MiXCR, one entry per CDR3 protein. The sample carries 300,000 to 500,000 distinct CDR3 sequences, around 21% recorded once. Time point: persistent/refractory GD, antithyroid drugs over 5 years with positive TRAb. Generation of the TCR library employed RNA extracted from PBMCs. Sample: peripheral blood mononuclear cells (PBMCs), taken when the disease was refractory, from a patient treated with antithyroid drugs. The receptors come from a female donor with Graves disease.

The genes are TRBV7-8 and TRBJ2-7, with 7 bases that match TRBD2. J gave up 6 bases and V 1 base, and 9 bases lay outside the gene matches. Germline V gives CDR1 SGHVS, CDR2 FQNEAQ. The CDR3 is made up of 15 amino acids. This CDR3 is CASSLGGGTRGEQYF. DNA for the CDR3: TGTGCCAGCAGCTTAGGGGGGGGGACTCGCGGCGAGCAGTACTTC.

The chain carries TRBV9 and TRBJ1-1; 8 bases map to TRBD1. CDR3 length: 14 residues. Germline CDR1 SGDLS, CDR2 YYNGEE. With V trimmed by 4 bases and J by 5 bases, 7 bases remained unmatched. CDR3 DNA sequence: TGTGCCAGCAGCATCCCCAGGGGGCAAACTGAAGCTTTCTTT. Its translation: CASSIPRGQTEAFF.

With respect to this clonotype: A single base separates this from a much larger clone, so it may be a read error. The chain combines TRBV6-5 with TRBJ1-1; no firm D call. Germline CDR1 and CDR2: MNHEY and SVGAGI. This CDR3 has 12 residues. The CDR3 DNA follows: TGTGCCAGCAGTTACGAGAACCCTGAAGCTTTCTTT. Its protein is CASSYENPEAFF.

This clonotype showed up many times. The chain employs TRBV2 and TRBJ2-2; D remains ambiguous. This CDR3 is 14 amino acids long. V lost 2 bases, J lost 4 bases, and 8 bases lay in between. Germline CDR1 reads SNHLY; CDR2 reads FYNNEI. CDR3 in amino acids: CASSETASTGELFF. The CDR3 nucleotides read TGTGCCAGCAGTGAAACGGCATCCACCGGGGAGCTGTTTTTT. The full variable domain, completed using reference TRBV2 and TRBJ2-2, is EPEVTQTPSHQVTQMGQEVILRCVPISNHLYFYWYRQILGQKVEFLVSFYNNEISEKSEIFDDQFSVERPDGSNFTLKIRSTKLEDSAMYFCASSETASTGELFFGEGSRLTVL.

The chain is built from TRBV7-3 and TRBJ2-1; 11 bases map to TRBD2. The V gene's germline CDR1 is SGHTA and CDR2 FQGTGA. This CDR3 contains 17 residues. J was trimmed by 4 bases and V by 3 bases; bases with no gene match: 8. The CDR3 nucleotides read TGTGCCAGCAGCTTTGGGGCTAGCGGGAGGATATACAATGAGCAGTTCTTC. It specifies CASSFGASGRIYNEQFF.

In its sample, this clonotype was seen many times. This sequence joins TRBV28 and TRBJ2-5, with TRBD2 matching 11 bases. Germline CDR1 reads MDHEN; CDR2 reads SYDVKM. The V gene end was trimmed by 5 bases and the J gene end by 1 base; junction bases not matched to a gene: 3. CDR3 length: 15 residues. The CDR3 DNA follows: TGTGCCAGCAGTCGTGGGACTAGCGGCCAAGAGACCCAGTACTTC. It translates to CASSRGTSGQETQYF.

On this clonotype: Just one base apart from a much larger clone, this may be a read error. The chain uses TRBV6-1 and TRBJ1-2; 10 bases match TRBD1. Trimming removed 5 bases from V and 9 bases from J; junction bases left unmatched: 21. The length of the CDR3 is 18 residues. Germline V gene sequence: CDR1 MNHNS, CDR2 SASEGT. Here the CDR3 reads CASSNAQPGTGVPRSYTF. The CDR3 region has the DNA TGTGCCAGCAGTAACGCCCAACCCGGGACAGGGGTCCCCAGGAGCTACACCTTC.

As concerns this clonotype: Since the CDR3 does not end with the conserved phenylalanine or tryptophan, this likely comes from a read error. This rearrangement joins TRBV28 to TRBJ1-1; D is ambiguous. The V and J ends lost 4 bases and 0 bases respectively, with 6 bases between them. This CDR3 is 13 amino acids long. Germline V gene data show CDR1 as MDHEN and CDR2 as SYDVKM. The CDR3 bases are TGTGCCAGCAGTTCCCTCATGAACACTGAAGCTTTCCTT. Translation gives CASSSLMNTEAFL.

In this sample, this clonotype turned up many times. This sequence joins TRBV27 and TRBJ1-5; 9 bases agree with TRBD1. The trim removed 4 bases at V and 2 bases at J, leaving 9 bases unmatched. Germline CDR1 reads MNHEY; CDR2 reads SMNVEV (reference sequence). The CDR3 is made up of 17 amino acids. The CDR3 nucleotides are TGTGCCAGCAGTTCCCGGGACAGGGCAAATGGCAATCAGCCCCAGCATTTT. Translation: CASSSRDRANGNQPQHF.

This clonotype showed up many times. Here the CDR3 DNA reads TGTGCTAGTGGTCCCAAGGATCTGGCCCAGCATTTT. Its translation: CASGPKDLAQHF. This rearrangement joins TRBV12-5 to TRBJ1-5; D uncertain. Germline CDR1 and CDR2: LGHNT and FRNRAP. The CDR3 consists of 12 residues. V was pared by 5 bases and J by 11 bases, with 13 bases between.

This clonotype was found a few times. This sequence joins TRBV10-2 and TRBJ1-2; D possibly corresponds to TRBD1 (5 bases). The CDR3 sequence is 14 residues long. The V end was cut by 5 bases, the J end by 3 bases, with 13 bases between. From germline, CDR1 is WSHSY and CDR2 SAAADI. In nucleotides, the CDR3 is TGCGCCAGCAGTAGGTCCAGGGATGACTATGGCTACACCTTC. It specifies CASSRSRDDYGYTF.

This clonotype showed up just a few times. This chain connects TRBV20-1 to TRBJ1-2, with a possible D match to TRBD1 (5 bases). With 3 bases removed from V and 0 bases from J, the gap between germline ends came to 8 bases. Germline V gene sequence: CDR1 DFQATT, CDR2 SNEGSKA (reference sequence). The CDR3 is 13 amino acids. This CDR3 is CSASGGTNYGYTF. The CDR3 DNA sequence: TGCAGTGCTAGCGGGGGAACTAACTATGGCTACACCTTC.

In its sample, this clonotype was seen a few times. The V gene is TRBV7-9, the J gene TRBJ2-7; D not certain. The CDR3 is made up of 15 amino acids. The germline V and J ends were trimmed by 5 bases and 3 bases, with 17 bases remaining between them. Looked up from germline, CDR1 is SEHNR and CDR2 is FQNEAQ (reference sequence). CDR3 loop: CASSPTNKAYYEQYF. The CDR3 DNA reads as TGTGCCAGCAGCCCCACCAACAAGGCTTACTACGAGCAGTACTTC.

This clonotype was recorded many times. V is TRBV12-3 or TRBV12-4 and J is TRBJ1-1, with D unclear. CDR3 length equals 13 residues. V gave up 3 bases and J gave up 4 bases, with 9 bases separating them. CDR3 in amino acids: CASSFTGSTEAFF. The CDR3 DNA reads TGTGCCAGCAGTTTTACGGGGAGCACTGAAGCTTTCTTT.

There are a few counts of this clonotype. This chain links TRBV6-1 with TRBJ2-7; D ambiguous. The CDR3 runs 11 residues. The V end was cut by 8 bases, the J end by 4 bases, with 9 bases between. Germline CDR1 and CDR2: MNHNS and SASEGT. The CDR3 region is CASGDQYEQYF. The CDR3 DNA is TGTGCCAGCGGCGATCAGTACGAGCAGTACTTC.

The J gene is TRBJ2-1, the V gene TRBV18, with TRBD2 matching over 11 bases. The CDR3 is 16 amino acids. The V and J ends lost 2 bases and 6 bases, in that order; junction bases with no gene match: 6. Per the germline V gene, CDR1 is KGHSH and CDR2 is LQKENI. CDR3 DNA: TGTGCCAGCTCACCAAAACTAGCGGGAGCCGGCAATGAGCAGTTCTTC. Amino acids: CASSPKLAGAGNEQFF.

This clonotype occurred a few times. This chain links TRBV19 with TRBJ2-5, with 12 bases identical to TRBD2. CDR1 LNHDA and CDR2 SQIVND come from the germline V gene (reference sequence). The CDR3 spans 16 residues. Losses at the gene ends were 4 bases for V and 5 bases for J; bases not matched to a gene: 8. The chain's CDR3 is CASSTGRLAGAETQYF. The CDR3 coding sequence is TGTGCCAGTAGTACGGGGCGACTAGCGGGAGCTGAGACCCAGTACTTC.